This T cell receptor (beta chain) was sequenced for a study of lymphopenia after photon versus proton radiotherapy. Worth noting for this clone: Its antigen is as yet unknown.

Overall study results and limits: Post-nadir TCR diversity decline inversely tracked overall survival among those who died. Under photons, naive T cells and diversity fell while effector/memory populations rose.

Germline V CDR1 and CDR2: LGHNA, YSLEER. The CDR3 is 13 residues long. V was cut by 0 bases and J by 9 bases, with 12 bases left in between. Sequenced by immunoSEQ multiplex PCR; TCRdb stores in-frame clones only, minus some. The table includes 75,000 to 90,000 clones, around four fifths detected once. The TCR was taken from a man aged 60 to 69 with pancreatic cancer. The V gene is TRBV4-3, the J gene TRBJ2-7; tentative D call: TRBD2 (5 bases). Source: peripheral blood, taken from a patient treated with proton-based radiotherapy. The CDR3 region is CASSQDPGDTQYF. DNA for the CDR3: TGCGCCAGCAGCCAAGATCCCGGGGATACGCAGTACTTC.